The source of this T cell receptor beta chain is a study of cytomegalovirus exposure and HLA in healthy donors. As for the study in general: Among a few hundred genotyped donors, about 83% fell in the Caucasian-associated ancestry cluster. Study outcomes and limitations: The majority of TCR sequences were rare, yet some public TCRs appeared in many donors.

The PCR had 60 Vbeta and 13 Jbeta primers. This table comes from immunoSEQ multiplex PCR, and its TCRdb copy is limited to in-frame clones, with some not included. The top ten hold roughly 3.6% of the sample, which has approximately 99,000 clones, roughly 73% seen once. Notes on this clone: Its antigen is unidentified.

After removal of 8 bases from V and 4 bases from J, the junction contained 3 bases not matched to a gene. The CDR3 loop spans 14 amino acids. The V gene's germline CDR1 is SNHLY and CDR2 FYNNEI. Sequencing input: PBMCs. The sequence derives from a man aged 40-49 years in good health and CMV-seronegative. The V gene is TRBV2, the J gene TRBJ2-1, with 12 bases identical to TRBD2. The chain's CDR3 is CASEGLAGYNEQFF. The CDR3 DNA follows: TGTGCCAGCGAAGGACTAGCGGGGTACAATGAGCAGTTCTTC.